Below, 31 T cell receptor beta chains from the same sample are listed, as sequenced in a study of blood T cell repertoires in COVID-19. TCRdb's table, derived via immunoSEQ multiplex PCR, lists solely in-frame clones and lacks some. The sample holds around 200,000 clones, 70% to 90% seen once. Source material: PBMCs or T cells enriched from blood (not recorded which). The origin of the receptors is a woman between 50 and 59 years old in a cohort exposed to, infected with or recovered from COVID-19 (not recorded which).

The chain has TRBV9 and TRBJ1-5; the D is unclear. The CDR3 loop spans 14 amino acids. Trimming took 0 bases from V and 2 from J, leaving 6 bases between them. Looked up from germline, CDR1 is SGDLS and CDR2 is YYNGEE. The CDR3, as DNA: TGTGCCAGCAGCGTAGATACAGGCAATCAGCCCCAGCATTTT. It translates to CASSVDTGNQPQHF.

This sequence joins TRBV6-5 and TRBJ1-4; 8 nucleotides align to TRBD1. Looked up from germline, CDR1 is MNHEY and CDR2 is SVGAGI. CDR3 length: 15 amino acids. V lost 7 bases and J lost 7; bases outside the gene matches: 11. DNA for the CDR3: TGTGCCAGCATTACGAGGACAGGGATGATTGAAAAACTGTTTTTT. Translated: CASITRTGMIEKLFF.

V usage is TRBV28 and J usage is TRBJ2-1, with 9 positions matching TRBD2. CDR1 and CDR2 (germline): MDHEN, SYDVKM. The CDR3 loop spans 17 amino acids. J was trimmed by 7 bases and V by 4 bases; bases with no gene match: 14. CDR3 DNA: TGTGCCAGCAGTTCGGCGGGGGGGCCATCTCGAAAAAATGAGCAGTTCTTC. It encodes CASSSAGGPSRKNEQFF.

V gene TRBV5-1 combines with J gene TRBJ1-4, with a possible D match to TRBD1 (6 bases). Germline V lookup: CDR1 SGHRS, CDR2 YFSETQ. This CDR3 spans 16 amino acids. Trimming pared 5 bases from V and 5 bases from J, leaving 19 bases between. CDR3 in amino acids: CASRELGGTLNEKLFF. DNA of the CDR3: TGCGCCAGCAGGGAATTGGGGGGGACACTGAATGAAAAACTGTTTTTT.

This chain connects TRBV19 to TRBJ1-2, with TRBD1 identical over 9 bases. This CDR3 contains 16 residues. The germline V gene has CDR1 LNHDA and CDR2 SQIVND (reference sequence). After removal of 5 bases from V and 2 bases from J, the junction contained 9 bases not matched to a gene. CDR3 nucleotides: TGTGCCAGTAGTCCCCTACAGGGGGCGCGGAACTATGGCTACACCTTC. Amino acid sequence: CASSPLQGARNYGYTF.

V gene TRBV19 combines with J gene TRBJ2-3; tentatively, D is TRBD2 (6 bases). This CDR3 region has 17 residues. The V gene lost 10 bases and the J gene lost 3 bases, with 26 bases spanning the gap. CDR1 and CDR2 (germline): LNHDA, SQIVND (reference sequence). The CDR3 spells CATKGWRGLAVTDTQYF. In DNA, the CDR3 is TGTGCCACTAAAGGGTGGAGGGGCTTGGCGGTGACAGATACGCAGTATTTT.

The chain carries TRBV10-2 and TRBJ2-3, with 10 bases aligning to TRBD1. CDR1 is WSHSY and CDR2 is SAAADI in the germline V gene. The junction had 7 bases not matched to a gene; V was cut back by 3 bases and J by 4 bases. CDR3 length: 16 residues. The CDR3: CASSDLRQGAADTQYF. As DNA, the CDR3 is TGCGCCAGCAGTGACCTAAGACAGGGGGCGGCAGATACGCAGTATTTT.

The chain couples TRBV5-8 to TRBJ2-7, with D perhaps TRBD2 (5 bases). This CDR3 is 15 amino acids long. V lost 1 base and J 8 bases, leaving 19 bases between the germline ends. Germline V gives CDR1 SGHTS, CDR2 YDEGEE. The CDR3 is CASSLPTSFPMKQYF. The CDR3 DNA sequence: TGTGCCAGCAGCTTGCCCACTAGTTTCCCTATGAAGCAGTACTTC.

This sequence joins TRBV7-9 and TRBJ2-7; 9 bases line up with TRBD2. V shed 5 bases and J 5 bases; nucleotides not matched to a gene: 7. This CDR3 contains 14 residues. Looked up from germline, CDR1 is SEHNR and CDR2 is FQNEAQ (reference sequence). The CDR3 spells CASSPRTSVHEQYF. DNA for the CDR3: TGTGCCAGCAGCCCCAGGACTAGCGTACACGAGCAGTACTTC.

The chain recombines TRBV7-2 with TRBJ2-2; a possible D gene is TRBD1 (6 bases). Germline V gene data show CDR1 as SGHTA and CDR2 as FQGNSA. The CDR3 covers 15 residues. V dropped 4 bases and J dropped 3 bases, with 12 bases sitting between them. The CDR3 here is CASSYQGFHTGELFF. CDR3 nucleotides: TGTGCCAGCAGCTACCAGGGGTTTCACACCGGGGAGCTGTTTTTT.

The chain recombines TRBV5-1 with TRBJ2-1; 8 bases align to TRBD2. The CDR3 is 13 amino acids. The ends lost 4 bases at V and 5 bases at J; junction bases unmatched: 2. CDR1 and CDR2 from the germline V gene are SGHRS and YFSETQ. The CDR3: CASSGGLDNEQFF. DNA of the CDR3: TGCGCCAGCAGCGGGGGACTAGACAATGAGCAGTTCTTC. Looking up the rest from reference TRBV5-1 and TRBJ2-1 gives the full variable domain: KAGVTQTPRYLIKTRGQQVTLSCSPISGHRSVSWYQQTPGQGLQFLFEYFSETQRNKGNFPGRFSGRQFSNSRSEMNVSTLELGDSALYLCASSGGLDNEQFFGPGTRLTVL.

V gene TRBV6-5 combines with J gene TRBJ2-2, with D uncertain. Trimming took off 1 base at V and 5 bases at J, with 5 bases between the two ends. The CDR3 sequence is 13 residues long. Germline values: CDR1 MNHEY, CDR2 SVGAGI. The CDR3 DNA is TGTGCCAGCAGTTACTGGCGGACCGGGGAGCTGTTTTTT. As protein: CASSYWRTGELFF.

This chain joins TRBV10-3 and TRBJ1-5; 9 bases match TRBD1. This CDR3 region has 19 residues. Germline trimming cut 2 bases from V and 5 bases from J; bases unmatched to any gene: 16. Germline CDR1 reads ENHRY; CDR2 reads SYGVKD. This chain's CDR3 is CAISESMVYGDRVDQPQHF. Here the CDR3 DNA reads TGTGCCATCAGTGAGAGTATGGTTTATGGGGACAGGGTTGATCAGCCCCAGCATTTT.

The rearrangement joins TRBV28 to TRBJ1-4, with TRBD1 matching over 8 bases. Germline V gene data show CDR1 as MDHEN and CDR2 as SYDVKM. The CDR3 is made up of 14 amino acids. V dropped 5 bases and J dropped 7; count of bases not matched to a gene: 6. For the CDR3, the DNA is TGTGCCAGCAGTAAATCAGGGGGCATTGAAAAACTGTTTTTT. Translation: CASSKSGGIEKLFF.

This chain joins TRBV6-5 and TRBJ2-3; tentative D call: TRBD2 (7 bases). The CDR3 covers 15 residues. Per the germline V gene, CDR1 is MNHEY and CDR2 is SVGAGI. The germline V and J ends were trimmed by 2 bases and 5 bases, with 14 bases remaining between them. The CDR3 here is CASSYEGGSGDTQYF. CDR3 DNA sequence: TGTGCCAGCAGTTACGAGGGGGGGAGTGGAGATACGCAGTATTTT.

This chain links TRBV4-3 with TRBJ1-1; D is uncertain. The CDR3 has 16 amino acids. Trimming pared 0 bases from V and 4 bases from J, leaving 15 bases between. Looked up from germline, CDR1 is LGHNA and CDR2 is YSLEER. In DNA, the CDR3 is TGCGCCAGCAGCCAAGATCAGGCAGGTGGGAGCACTGAAGCTTTCTTT. Translated, it gives CASSQDQAGGSTEAFF.

The chain recombines TRBV9 with TRBJ2-5; 9 bases line up with TRBD1. Germline V gene data show CDR1 as SGDLS and CDR2 as YYNGEE. Unmatched junction bases numbered 5, after V lost 3 bases and J lost 5 bases. CDR3 length: 14 amino acids. The CDR3 is CASSAGTGRETQYF. The CDR3 coding sequence is TGTGCCAGCAGCGCCGGGACAGGGAGGGAGACCCAGTACTTC.

V is TRBV13 and J is TRBJ1-1, with unresolved D. The V end was cut by 4 bases, the J end by 4 bases, with 19 bases between. CDR3 size: 16 residues. Germline-derived CDR1 and CDR2 are PRHDT and FYEKMQ (reference sequence). This chain's CDR3 is CASSSREGSVSTEAFF. Here the CDR3 DNA reads TGTGCCAGCAGCTCCCGAGAGGGTTCGGTTAGCACTGAAGCTTTCTTT. The variable domain in full, with the rest retrieved from reference TRBV13 and TRBJ1-1, is AAGVIQSPRHLIKEKRETATLKCYPIPRHDTVYWYQQGPGQDPQFLISFYEKMQSDKGSIPDRFSAQQFSDYHSELNMSSLELGDSALYFCASSSREGSVSTEAFFGQGTRLTVV.

J is TRBJ2-6 and V is TRBV20-1, with D perhaps matching TRBD1 (5 bases). V gave up 3 bases and J gave up 1 base, with 7 bases separating them. There are 14 residues in the CDR3. Per the germline V gene, CDR1 is DFQATT and CDR2 is SNEGSKA (reference sequence). CDR3 amino acids: CSASQGSGANVLTF. Written as DNA, the CDR3 is TGCAGTGCTAGTCAGGGATCTGGGGCCAACGTCCTGACTTTC.

This clone was counted between two and nine times. This rearrangement joins TRBV24-1 to TRBJ2-1, with 10 bases identical to TRBD1. The J segment lost 1 base and the V segment lost 3 bases, leaving 2 bases of the junction unmatched. There are 16 residues in the CDR3. Germline CDR1 and CDR2: KGHDR and SFDVKD. CDR3 sequence reads: CATSDQGQGSYNEQFF. Here the CDR3 DNA reads TGTGCCACCAGTGATCAGGGACAGGGGTCCTACAATGAGCAGTTCTTC.

This rearrangement joins TRBV30 to TRBJ1-2; D remains unclear. The CDR3 spans 13 residues. V was cut by 4 bases and J by 6 bases, with 15 bases left in between. Germline CDR1 GTSNPN, CDR2 SVGIG (reference sequence). The DNA for the CDR3 is TGTGCCTGGACCCCCATGGCGGTCAATGGCTACACCTTC. Protein product: CAWTPMAVNGYTF.

This sequence joins TRBV29-1 and TRBJ1-3; 7 nucleotides match TRBD1. The V gene end was trimmed by 6 bases and the J gene end by 0 bases; junction bases not matched to a gene: 5. Germline CDR1 and CDR2: SQVTM and ANQGSEA. The CDR3 runs 14 residues. The CDR3 spells CSVGQASSGNTIYF. Here the CDR3 DNA reads TGCAGCGTAGGACAGGCCAGCTCTGGAAACACCATATATTTT.

The chain links TRBV7-2 to TRBJ1-5, with 9 bases fitting TRBD1. Germline CDR1 reads SGHTA; CDR2 reads FQGNSA. V was pared by 4 bases and J by 6 bases, with 7 bases of the junction left unmatched. The CDR3 loop spans 15 amino acids. The CDR3 bases are TGTGCCAGCAGCTCGTACGGGACAGGGTTTCAGCCCCAGCATTTT. It encodes CASSSYGTGFQPQHF.

This rearrangement joins TRBV6-5 to TRBJ1-2; D remains ambiguous. Trimming removed 2 bases from V and 8 bases from J, with 15 bases in between. The CDR3 covers 14 residues. Looked up from germline, CDR1 is MNHEY and CDR2 is SVGAGI. CDR3 region: CASSYTGRDGGYTF. The CDR3 coding sequence is TGTGCCAGCAGTTACACCGGACGGGATGGGGGCTACACCTTC.

V gene TRBV4-3 combines with J gene TRBJ1-2; D gene ambiguous. Between the trimmed V and J ends, which lost 5 bases and 4 bases, there was a span of 26 bases. The CDR3 totals 18 residues. Germline V gives CDR1 LGHNA, CDR2 YSLEER. The CDR3 DNA reads TGCGCCAGCAGCAAACGAAACCCAACGGGAGATGGCGGCTATGGCTACACCTTC. Translating it yields CASSKRNPTGDGGYGYTF.

The genes are TRBV4-2 and TRBJ2-1; the D is unclear. The germline V gene has CDR1 LGHNA and CDR2 YNFKEQ. V was cut by 1 base and J by 9 bases, with 10 bases left in between. This CDR3 is 13 amino acids long. CDR3 DNA: TGTGCCAGCAGCCAAGGGGCCATGGGTGAGCAGTTCTTC. Its protein is CASSQGAMGEQFF.

The chain is built from TRBV7-6 and TRBJ2-3, with TRBD2 matching 16 bases. Germline V gene sequence: CDR1 SGHVS, CDR2 FNYEAQ. Unmatched junction bases numbered 5, after V lost 3 bases and J lost 5 bases. CDR3 length equals 17 residues. This CDR3 is CASSFRGLAGGRDTQYF. For the CDR3, the DNA is TGTGCCAGCAGCTTCAGGGGACTAGCGGGGGGGAGAGATACGCAGTATTTT.

The chain uses TRBV30 and TRBJ2-3, with TRBD2 as a possible D gene (6 bases). This CDR3 contains 12 residues. Per the germline V gene, CDR1 is GTSNPN and CDR2 is SVGIG (reference sequence). Between the trimmed V and J ends, which lost 5 bases and 1 base, there was a span of 7 bases. The CDR3 bases are TGTGCCTGGCGACTAGGCACAGATACGCAGTATTTT. Protein product: CAWRLGTDTQYF.

This clone was detected once. The genes are TRBV19 and TRBJ2-7; tentative D call: TRBD2 (6 bases). Germline CDR1 reads LNHDA; CDR2 reads SQIVND (reference sequence). Trimming removed 7 bases from V and 3 bases from J, with 19 bases in between. The CDR3 runs to 15 residues. The CDR3 loop reads CASTLVWGEGYEQYF. CDR3 in DNA: TGTGCCAGTACCCTGGTATGGGGGGAAGGCTACGAGCAGTACTTC.

The CDR3 coding sequence is TGTGCCAGTAGTATGGACGGACAGGCTGGCTATGGCTACACCTTC. Amino acids: CASSMDGQAGYGYTF. The chain employs TRBV19 and TRBJ1-2; 7 bases are a match to TRBD1. Germline V gene sequence: CDR1 LNHDA, CDR2 SQIVND (reference sequence). V lost 3 bases, J lost 4 bases, and 8 bases stayed unmatched. The CDR3 is made up of 15 amino acids.

The V and J genes are TRBV6-6 and TRBJ1-2; 9 nucleotides agree with TRBD1. J lost 8 bases, V lost 6 bases, and 7 bases had no gene match. The CDR3 loop spans 13 amino acids. The V gene's germline CDR1 is MNHNY and CDR2 SVGAGI (reference sequence). The DNA of the CDR3 is TGTGCCAGCAGAACACAGGGGGCGGGAGGCTACACCTTC. Encoded protein: CASRTQGAGGYTF.